The count of the clone carrying this TCR beta chain is one. The entry originates in a study of T cell changes during pregnancy in multiple sclerosis. Trimming took 2 bases from V and 4 from J; bases not matched to a gene: 11. The germline V gene has CDR1 SNHLY and CDR2 FYNNEI. CDR3 length equals 18 residues. Data came from immunoSEQ multiplex PCR; TCRdb stores just in-frame clones and leaves some out. The repertoire holds about 64,000 clones, with roughly 92% as singletons. The chain recombines TRBV2 with TRBJ1-2; 12 bases agree with TRBD1. The TCR originated in a female donor with multiple sclerosis, enrolled in a pregnancy study. The sample consisted of peripheral blood, taken in the second trimester of pregnancy. Written as DNA, the CDR3 is TGTGCCAGCAGTGAAACCGGGACAGGGGGCGGACGCGTCTATGGCTACACCTTC. As protein: CASSETGTGGGRVYGYTF.